This T cell receptor (beta chain) was identified in a study of blood T cells in healthy people across ages. This clonotype came up a few times. Using a J-beta primer mix together with a sample-barcoded 5' primer, a second PCR was run for roughly 6 to 11 cycles. MiXCR, run by TCRdb on the 5' RACE reads, gives a single entry per CDR3 protein. The sample includes roughly 1 million distinct CDR3 sequences, under 30% of them seen just once. This CDR3 has 12 amino acids. Separately, the same data were catalogued under a study of T cells of mothers and their children. That study adds: RNA was extracted, and all of it went into cDNA synthesis at around 1.4 ug per 15 ul. Second-PCR primer M1S introduced sample barcodes and 2-4 random nucleotides. Sequencing returned over 9 million TCR beta CDR3 reads per mother and around 3 million per child. Detection of persistent microchimeric T cell clones did not occur.

The origin of this receptor is a girl aged 2-10 years in good health. V usage is TRBV12-3 or TRBV12-4 and J usage is TRBJ2-5; D gene unclear. The J call may be incorrect, as the DNA end agrees better with TRBJ2-7. Sequenced: blood. The CDR3, as DNA: TGTGCCAGCAGTTTCATATATAACGAGCAGTACTTC. Translating gives CASSFIYNEQYF.